The 32 T cell receptor beta chains presented below share a single source sample, sequenced in a study of cytomegalovirus exposure and HLA in healthy donors. TCRdb's table, derived via immunoSEQ multiplex PCR, lists solely in-frame clones and lacks some. The table has around 200,000 clones, approximately 84% seen once; the top ten hold 2.8%. Sequencing was carried out using PBMCs. Every receptor here comes from a woman aged 18-35 years in good health and CMV-seropositive.

V gene TRBV6-5 combines with J gene TRBJ2-3, with unresolved D. V dropped 4 bases and J dropped 0 bases, with 5 bases sitting between them. CDR1 and CDR2 (germline): MNHEY, SVGAGI. This CDR3 is 13 amino acids long. The CDR3 DNA reads TGTGCCAGCAGTTTTCTTAGCACAGATACGCAGTATTTT. This sequence encodes CASSFLSTDTQYF.

This chain connects TRBV25-1 to TRBJ2-5, with D possibly being TRBD2 (6 bases). This CDR3 is 13 amino acids long. Trimming took 4 bases from V and 1 from J, leaving 7 bases between them. Per the germline V gene, CDR1 is MGHDK and CDR2 is SYGVNS. The CDR3 coding sequence is TGTGCCAGCAGTGTGACTAGCCAAGAGACCCAGTACTTC. This encodes CASSVTSQETQYF.

The J gene is TRBJ2-7, the V gene TRBV29-1; TRBD1 matches at 7 bases. V lost 4 bases and J lost 1; bases outside the gene matches: 10. Germline V gene sequence: CDR1 SQVTM, CDR2 ANQGSEA. CDR3 length equals 15 residues. CDR3 sequence (DNA): TGCAGCGTTGGGATTGGACAGGTGGGGTCCTACGAGCAGTACTTC. Protein sequence: CSVGIGQVGSYEQYF.

The chain recombines TRBV14 with TRBJ2-1, with 15 bases lining up with TRBD2. The CDR3 spans 18 residues. J was trimmed by 7 bases and V by 0 bases; bases with no gene match: 7. CDR1 is SGHDN, CDR2 FVKESK, per germline. The CDR3 loop is CASSQDSSGTSGGNEQFF. CDR3 nucleotide sequence: TGTGCCAGCAGCCAAGACTCAAGCGGGACTAGCGGGGGGAATGAGCAGTTCTTC.

As concerns this clone: One base away lies a much larger clone, so this may be a sequencing read error. The chain combines TRBV25-1 with TRBJ1-1; 8 bases line up with TRBD1. Looked up from germline, CDR1 is MGHDK and CDR2 is SYGVNS. Trimming at V came to 3 bases and at J to 1 base, leaving 1 base not matched to a gene. This CDR3 comprises 14 residues. CDR3 sequence reads: CASSEDRENTEAFF. The CDR3 DNA reads as TGTGCCAGCAGTGAGGACAGGGAGAACACTGAAGCTTTCTTT.

The chain links TRBV6-5 to TRBJ1-6, with D maybe TRBD1 (5 bases). The CDR3 spans 15 residues. Looked up from germline, CDR1 is MNHEY and CDR2 is SVGAGI. V dropped 2 bases and J dropped 9 bases, with 14 bases sitting between them. The CDR3 sequence is CASSYGNPGRSPLHF. For the CDR3, the DNA is TGTGCCAGCAGTTACGGAAATCCAGGGCGTTCACCCCTCCACTTT.

This CDR3 reads CASSSGQLQETQYF. The CDR3 region has the DNA TGCGCCAGCAGCTCGGGACAGCTCCAAGAGACCCAGTACTTC. The chain joins TRBV5-1 to TRBJ2-5; 7 bases line up with TRBD1. The CDR3 has 14 amino acids. The V gene's germline CDR1 is SGHRS and CDR2 YFSETQ. V gave up 3 bases and J gave up 1 base; unmatched junction bases: 3.

This chain joins TRBV19 and TRBJ1-6; D ambiguous. CDR1 is LNHDA and CDR2 is SQIVND in the germline V gene (reference sequence). The CDR3 is 14 amino acids. Trimming took 1 base from V and 7 from J, leaving 8 bases between them. The CDR3 coding sequence is TGTGCCAGTAGTATAGTGGTCGGGAATTCACCCCTCCACTTT. Its protein product is CASSIVVGNSPLHF.

CDR3 protein: CAADSGGIYEQFF. CDR3 coding DNA: TGTGCCGCCGATAGCGGGGGGATATATGAGCAGTTCTTC. V usage is TRBV2 and J usage is TRBJ2-1; 10 bases agree with TRBD2. Germline CDR1 SNHLY, CDR2 FYNNEI. V was pared by 11 bases and J by 8 bases, with 9 bases of the junction left unmatched. The CDR3 totals 13 residues.

This sequence joins TRBV6-1 and TRBJ2-1; the match to TRBD2 covers 11 bases. The CDR3 totals 15 residues. V shed 4 bases and J 8 bases; nucleotides not matched to a gene: 7. Germline V gene lookup returns CDR1 MNHNS and CDR2 SASEGT. The CDR3 loop reads CASSVTSGGADEQFF. In DNA, the CDR3 is TGTGCCAGCAGTGTAACTAGCGGGGGAGCGGATGAGCAGTTCTTC.

The V gene is TRBV10-2, the J gene TRBJ1-2; TRBD1 is a possible D gene (5 bases). Trimming took 6 bases from V and 2 from J, leaving 10 bases between them. The CDR3 is made up of 13 amino acids. From germline, CDR1 is WSHSY and CDR2 SAAADI. The CDR3 loop reads CASRPPGNYGYTF. The CDR3 DNA follows: TGCGCCAGCAGACCCCCAGGGAACTATGGCTACACCTTC.

The J gene is TRBJ2-1, the V gene TRBV29-1; D uncertain. With 7 bases removed from V and 8 bases from J, the gap between germline ends came to 9 bases. Germline V CDR1 and CDR2: SQVTM, ANQGSEA. This CDR3 comprises 10 residues. This CDR3 reads CSASFDEQFF. CDR3 nucleotides: TGCAGCGCGTCCTTCGATGAGCAGTTCTTC.

The V gene is TRBV5-1, the J gene TRBJ1-4, with 8 bases matching TRBD1. Germline V gene data show CDR1 as SGHRS and CDR2 as YFSETQ. This CDR3 spans 15 amino acids. Trimming took 0 bases from V and 5 from J; bases not matched to a gene: 3. The CDR3 sequence: CASSLDGTGNEKLFF. The DNA for the CDR3 is TGCGCCAGCAGCTTGGACGGGACAGGAAATGAAAAACTGTTTTTT.

J is TRBJ2-2 and V is TRBV18; D remains unclear. The CDR3 is 13 residues long. Trimming pared 1 base from V and 7 bases from J, leaving 7 bases between. Looked up from germline, CDR1 is KGHSH and CDR2 is LQKENI. For the CDR3, the DNA is TGTGCCAGCTCACCACTTCACGGCGGGGAGCTGTTTTTT. It yields the protein CASSPLHGGELFF.

In DNA form, the CDR3 reads TGTGCCAGCAGCTTAGCTCTTTCGGGGGGGACCTACGAGCAGTACTTC. Translation: CASSLALSGGTYEQYF. The chain joins TRBV7-6 to TRBJ2-7; 8 positions agree with TRBD2. The germline gives CDR1 SGHVS, CDR2 FNYEAQ. V trimming: 0 bases; J trimming: 2 bases; junction bases outside the gene matches: 6. The CDR3 sequence is 16 residues long.

The J gene is TRBJ1-1, the V gene TRBV19; D remains ambiguous. The CDR3 is 13 residues long. The germline V gene encodes CDR1 LNHDA and CDR2 SQIVND (reference sequence). Between the trimmed V and J ends, which lost 8 bases and 2 bases, there was a span of 12 bases. The CDR3 sequence: CASSAGTNTEAFF. The CDR3 coding sequence is TGTGCCAGTTCGGCGGGAACTAACACTGAAGCTTTCTTT.

V usage is TRBV7-2 and J usage is TRBJ1-2; D remains ambiguous. The V end lost 5 bases, the J end lost 8 bases, and 27 bases lay between the germline ends. Germline CDR1 reads SGHTA; CDR2 reads FQGNSA. This CDR3 is built from 17 residues. CDR3 DNA: TGTGCCAGCAGCCTGCCCTCCCACCGGGGTTTAACGCTCGGCTACACCTTC. This gives the protein CASSLPSHRGLTLGYTF. Combining the CDR3 with reference TRBV7-2 and TRBJ1-2 gives the whole variable domain GAGVSQSPSNKVTEKGKDVELRCDPISGHTALYWYRQSLGQGLEFLIYFQGNSAPDKSGLPSDRFSAERTGGSVSTLTIQRTQQEDSAVYLCASSLPSHRGLTLGYTFGSGTRLTVV.

This rearrangement joins TRBV5-1 to TRBJ2-7; 9 bases agree with TRBD2. The junction had 8 bases not matched to a gene; V was cut back by 0 bases and J by 1 base. This CDR3 has 17 amino acids. In germline, CDR1 is SGHRS, CDR2 YFSETQ. CDR3 loop: CASSLAGRAGGSYEQYF. CDR3 coding DNA: TGCGCCAGCAGCTTGGCCGGGCGAGCGGGGGGATCCTACGAGCAGTACTTC.

The rearrangement links TRBV7-2 to TRBJ1-4; 7 nucleotides align to TRBD1. Trimming at V came to 4 bases and at J to 8 bases, leaving 7 bases not matched to a gene. Germline V CDR1 and CDR2: SGHTA, FQGNSA. This CDR3 is built from 14 residues. As DNA, the CDR3 is TGTGCCAGCAGCTCCACAGGGGTGGGCGAAAAACTGTTTTTT. Protein: CASSSTGVGEKLFF.

V is TRBV6-5 and J is TRBJ1-2; a possible D gene is TRBD1 (6 bases). Germline V lookup: CDR1 MNHEY, CDR2 SVGAGI. The CDR3 has 15 residues. V shed 5 bases and J shed 6 bases, with 19 bases lying between them. DNA of the CDR3: TGTGCCAGCAGTGCCCTCGGGACACCCGGAGATGGCTACACCTTC. It translates to CASSALGTPGDGYTF.

This clone turned up a few times. The chain is built from TRBV7-2 and TRBJ1-2; D ambiguous. The CDR3 runs 16 residues. Germline CDR1 is SGHTA and CDR2 is FQGNSA. V lost 4 bases and J lost 4, with 19 bases in between. CDR3 DNA: TGTGCCAGCAGCTCCCGAGGCTCATACTCTTCCTATGGCTACACCTTC. Amino acid sequence: CASSSRGSYSSYGYTF. Variable domain in full (rest from reference TRBV7-2 and TRBJ1-2): GAGVSQSPSNKVTEKGKDVELRCDPISGHTALYWYRQSLGQGLEFLIYFQGNSAPDKSGLPSDRFSAERTGGSVSTLTIQRTQQEDSAVYLCASSSRGSYSSYGYTFGSGTRLTVV.

The chain uses TRBV7-3 and TRBJ2-1, with 8 bases lining up with TRBD1. J was trimmed by 7 bases and V by 5 bases; bases with no gene match: 13. This CDR3 has 16 amino acids. Germline loops: CDR1 SGHTA, CDR2 FQGTGA. In nucleotides, the CDR3 is TGTGCCAGCAGCCTCCGGACAGGGCAAGTTTATAATGAGCAGTTCTTC. This gives the protein CASSLRTGQVYNEQFF.

This chain links TRBV25-1 with TRBJ1-4; no firm D call. This CDR3 spans 14 amino acids. V lost 3 bases and J lost 7, with 12 bases in between. The germline gives CDR1 MGHDK, CDR2 SYGVNS. CDR3 nucleotides: TGTGCCAGCAGTGAGGGGAGATGGCGTGAAAAACTGTTTTTT. This translates into CASSEGRWREKLFF.

The rearrangement links TRBV5-4 to TRBJ1-2, with a weak D call TRBD1 (5 bases). The CDR3 covers 14 residues. Trimming shortened V by 4 bases and J by 8 bases, and 18 bases separated the two germline ends. CDR1 and CDR2 from the germline V gene are SGHNT and YYREEE (reference sequence). Here the CDR3 reads CASSQQTVPKGYTF. CDR3 coding DNA: TGTGCCAGCAGCCAACAGACAGTTCCGAAGGGCTACACCTTC.

The chain employs TRBV19 and TRBJ2-7; 7 nucleotides align to TRBD1. CDR1 LNHDA and CDR2 SQIVND come from the germline V gene (reference sequence). This CDR3 contains 15 residues. The V segment lost 5 bases and the J segment 6 bases; nucleotides outside the gene matches: 13. CDR3 bases: TGTGCCAGTAGTCCGCGGACAGGAATCTTTGTCGAGCAGTACTTC. It is translated as CASSPRTGIFVEQYF.

This clone is a singleton in its sample. CDR3 sequence: CASSPSDGQSTEAFF. In nucleotides, the CDR3 is TGTGCCAGCTCACCATCCGATGGGCAGTCCACTGAAGCTTTCTTT. The rearrangement joins TRBV18 to TRBJ1-1, with no clear D. The V end was cut by 2 bases, the J end by 4 bases, with 14 bases between. Germline values: CDR1 KGHSH, CDR2 LQKENI. CDR3 size: 15 residues.

This rearrangement joins TRBV13 to TRBJ2-3, with D possibly TRBD2 on 6 matching bases. CDR1 is PRHDT, CDR2 FYEKMQ, per germline (reference sequence). V lost 4 bases to trimming and J lost 9 bases, with 11 bases between them. This CDR3 region has 12 residues. The CDR3: CASSSPEGTQYF. The CDR3 DNA reads TGTGCCAGCAGCTCGCCGGAGGGCACGCAGTATTTT.

The chain recombines TRBV7-9 with TRBJ2-5; weak D call: TRBD2 (5 bases). Germline V gene lookup returns CDR1 SEHNR and CDR2 FQNEAQ (reference sequence). This CDR3 region has 16 residues. Trimming took 0 bases from V and 5 from J, leaving 16 bases between them. In DNA, the CDR3 is TGTGCCAGCAGCTTAGCCCCAGAGGTGGGCGGGGAGACCCAGTACTTC. It yields the protein CASSLAPEVGGETQYF.

This chain connects TRBV10-3 to TRBJ2-7; 9 nucleotides align to TRBD1. Germline CDR1 and CDR2: ENHRY and SYGVKD. This CDR3 spans 16 amino acids. V was pared by 5 bases and J by 6 bases, with 14 bases of the junction left unmatched. The DNA of the CDR3 is TGTGCCATCAGTAGGGACAGGACAGGGGCGACTGGCGAGCAGTACTTC. Protein: CAISRDRTGATGEQYF.

This clone came up once. The gene calls are TRBV7-9 and TRBJ2-7; tentative D call: TRBD1 (7 bases). V shed 5 bases and J shed 2 bases, with 16 bases lying between them. The CDR3 totals 15 residues. Germline V CDR1 and CDR2: SEHNR, FQNEAQ (reference sequence). The CDR3 spells CASSPRDSPAYEQYF. CDR3 DNA sequence: TGTGCCAGCAGCCCGCGGGACAGTCCAGCCTACGAGCAGTACTTC.

V gene TRBV7-8 combines with J gene TRBJ2-2; TRBD1 is a possible D gene (5 bases). The V gene lost 3 bases and the J gene lost 13 bases, with 12 bases spanning the gap. The CDR3 spans 12 residues. Germline values: CDR1 SGHVS, CDR2 FQNEAQ. CDR3 in DNA: TGTGCCAGCAGCTTCGAGGTTACAGGGCTGTTTTTT. Translated: CASSFEVTGLFF.

To note about this clone: The sample carries other DNA sequences with the same CDR3. The chain joins TRBV6-1 to TRBJ1-2; D gene uncertain. Germline CDR1 MNHNS, CDR2 SASEGT. Trimming cost V 6 bases and J 2 bases, with 10 bases left between them. This CDR3 is 13 amino acids long. CDR3 residues: CASSEQTNYGYTF. CDR3 bases: TGTGCCAGCAGCGAACAAACAAACTATGGCTACACCTTC.